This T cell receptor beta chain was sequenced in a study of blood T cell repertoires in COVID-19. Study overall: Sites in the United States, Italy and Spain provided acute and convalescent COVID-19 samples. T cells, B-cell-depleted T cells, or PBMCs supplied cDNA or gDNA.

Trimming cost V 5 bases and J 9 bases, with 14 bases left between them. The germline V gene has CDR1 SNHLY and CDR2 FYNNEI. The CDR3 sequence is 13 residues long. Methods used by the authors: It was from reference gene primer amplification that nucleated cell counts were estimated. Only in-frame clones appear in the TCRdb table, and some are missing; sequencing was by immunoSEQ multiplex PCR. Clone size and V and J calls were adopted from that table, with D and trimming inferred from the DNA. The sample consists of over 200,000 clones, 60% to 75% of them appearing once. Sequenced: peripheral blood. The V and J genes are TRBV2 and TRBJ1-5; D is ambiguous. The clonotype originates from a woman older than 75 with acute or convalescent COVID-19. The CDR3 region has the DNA TGTGCCAGCAGTCCCGGAGAGGTGGCGCCCCAGCATTTT. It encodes CASSPGEVAPQHF.